Listed below are T cell receptor beta chains from one sample, sequenced in a study of T cell changes during pregnancy in multiple sclerosis. Sequencing used immunoSEQ multiplex PCR; TCRdb keeps in-frame clones, though not all of them. The sample carries more than 95,000 clones, approximately 93% recorded once. Material: peripheral blood, obtained after pregnancy. The receptors come from a female donor with multiple sclerosis, enrolled in a pregnancy study. The CDR3 runs from the conserved cysteine through the conserved F or W. Each record gives: D gene, J gene, V gene, clone size, CDR3 DNA, CDR3 protein. D genes are given only for firm matches. Some rows have no size entry. The others give once, few or many, or a class for an expanded clone.

TRBD1,TRBJ2-7,TRBV27,few,TGTGCCAGCAGTAGACAGGGGGCAGGGAGGTACGAGCAGTACTTC,CASSRQGAGRYEQYF
NA,TRBJ1-1,TRBV19,once,TGTGCCAGTAGTATAGGCTTGCGTGAAGCTTTCTTT,CASSIGLREAFF
TRBD2,TRBJ2-6,TRBV19,NA,TGTGCCAGTAGTACGGGGGGACTAGCGGGAGTGCTTGGGGCCAACGTCCTGACTTTC,CASSTGGLAGVLGANVLTF
TRBD2,TRBJ2-7,TRBV30,once,TGTGCCTGGACCGGTGGTAGCGGGAACCGAAACTCCTACGAGCAGTACTTC,CAWTGGSGNRNSYEQYF
TRBD2,TRBJ2-1,TRBV7-9,once,TGTGCCAGCAGCCCGAGCGGGGGTGACAATGAGCAGTTCTTC,CASSPSGGDNEQFF
NA,TRBJ1-1,TRBV11-2,once,TGTGCCAGCAGCTCTGGACACAGTGAAGCTTTCTTT,CASSSGHSEAFF
TRBD1,TRBJ2-7,TRBV4-2,NA,TGTGCCAGCAGCCAGGTCCCGGGGACAGGGCATAACTACGAGCAGTACTTC,CASSQVPGTGHNYEQYF
TRBD2,TRBJ2-1,TRBV19,NA,TGTGCCAGTAGTCCCTGGACTAGCGGGCCTTCTACCTCCTACAATGAGCAGTTCTTC,CASSPWTSGPSTSYNEQFF
NA,TRBJ2-7,TRBV18,NA,TGTGCCAGCTCACCACCGTCGGGGACCTACGAGCAGTACTTC,CASSPPSGTYEQYF
NA,TRBJ2-7,TRBV9,NA,TGTGCCAGCAGCCTAGGGACAGGGGATGGTAGCGGGAGACGGCAATACGAGCAGTACTTC,CASSLGTGDGSGRRQYEQYF
TRBD2,TRBJ2-3,TRBV11-2,NA,TGTGCCAGCAGGACTAGCGTTGCAGATACGCAGTATTTT,CASRTSVADTQYF
TRBD2,TRBJ2-1,TRBV5-4,NA,TGTGCCAGCAGCTTCAAGCGGGAGACCAACAATGAGCAGTTCTTC,CASSFKRETNNEQFF
TRBD2,TRBJ2-1,TRBV19,NA,TGTGCCACAGAGTTAGCGGGAGCCACGAAGTTCTTC,CATELAGATKFF
NA,TRBJ1-1,TRBV27,once,TGTGCCAGCACCAGGTGGGGCTCTTTGGGCACTGAAGCTTTCTTT,CASTRWGSLGTEAFF
NA,TRBJ2-5,TRBV21-1,NA,TGTGCCAGCAGCAAAGTAACTCAATCACAGGGATCCCAAGGTGGGGGTCAAGAGACCCAGTACTTC,CASSKVTQSQGSQGGGQETQYF
TRBD1,TRBJ1-2,TRBV11-2,few,TGTGCCAGCAGCTTAGCTGGGACAGGGGCTGTCTATGGCTACACCTTC,CASSLAGTGAVYGYTF
NA,TRBJ2-7,TRBV27,NA,TGTGCCAGCAGTTTAGACCTTCTAGCCCCCAGCTCCTACGAGCAGTACTTC,CASSLDLLAPSSYEQYF
TRBD1,TRBJ2-2,TRBV6-5,NA,TGTGCCAGCAGAACGGACAGGGGGGTCGGCGGGGAGCTGTTTTTT,CASRTDRGVGGELFF
NA,TRBJ1-3,TRBV4-3,NA,TGCGCCAGCAGCCAAGAAAGGGGAAGGGTAAACACCATATATTTT,CASSQERGRVNTIYF
NA,TRBJ2-6,TRBV27,NA,TGTGCCAGCAGGCGATCTGGGGCCAACGTCCTGACTTTC,CASRRSGANVLTF
TRBD2,TRBJ2-3,TRBV5-5,once,TGTGCCAGCAGCTTGGTCAGTAGCGGGAGCACAGATACGCAGTATTTT,CASSLVSSGSTDTQYF
TRBD1,TRBJ1-2,TRBV19,NA,TGTGCCAGTAGTCCCCAACCCGGGACAGCGCGTGATTCTAACTATGGCTACACCTTC,CASSPQPGTARDSNYGYTF
TRBD1,TRBJ1-2,TRBV4-1,NA,TGCGCCAGCAGCCAACCGGGACAGGGAGAGGATGGCTACACCTTC,CASSQPGQGEDGYTF
NA,TRBJ2-1,TRBV5-1,NA,TGCGCCAGCAGAAAACCGAGGAGGGGTCCGAATGAGCAGTTCTTC,CASRKPRRGPNEQFF
TRBD1,TRBJ1-4,TRBV7-9,NA,TGTGCCAGCAGCTCCCCCCAGGGGGCGCGTGAAAAACTGTTTTTT,CASSSPQGAREKLFF
TRBD2,TRBJ2-1,TRBV7-8,NA,TGTGCCAGCAGCTCCCCCCGGCTAGCGGGCTACAATGAGCAGTTCTTC,CASSSPRLAGYNEQFF
NA,TRBJ2-1,TRBV5-1,NA,NA,CASSREVAGDFGNEQFF
NA,TRBJ2-2,TRBV7-8,NA,TGTGCCAGCAGCACCCCCGTGATAGCAACAAACACCGGGGAGCTGTTTTTT,CASSTPVIATNTGELFF
TRBD2,TRBJ2-1,TRBV29-1,NA,TGCAGCGTTGAGGGACTAGCGGGAGGGAGCTCCTACAATGAGCAGTTCTTC,CSVEGLAGGSSYNEQFF
NA,TRBJ2-1,TRBV19,NA,TGTGCCAGTAGTATAGTAGGCGGAAACTCCTACAATGAGCAGTTCTTC,CASSIVGGNSYNEQFF
NA,TRBJ1-1,TRBV6-5,NA,TGTGCCAGCAGTTACGAGGGATTGACCACTGAAGCTTTCTTT,CASSYEGLTTEAFF
NA,TRBJ1-1,TRBV7-9,NA,TGTGCCAGCAGCGCAGACTCCACTGAAGCTTTCTTT,CASSADSTEAFF
TRBD1,TRBJ1-3,TRBV28,NA,TGTGCCAGCAGAGACAGGGGGTTAGGCTCTGGAAACACCATATATTTT,CASRDRGLGSGNTIYF
TRBD2,TRBJ2-2,TRBV5-4,NA,TGTGCCAGCAGCCCCGGGACTAGCGGGAGGAGCACCGGGGAGCTGTTTTTT,CASSPGTSGRSTGELFF
TRBD1,TRBJ1-1,TRBV28,NA,TGTGCCAGCAGTCCTCAACAGGGGGGGGAAACTGAAGCTTTCTTT,CASSPQQGGETEAFF
NA,TRBJ2-1,TRBV27,once,TGTGCCAGCAGTTACCAAAGCGGGAATGAGCAGTTCTTC,CASSYQSGNEQFF
NA,TRBJ2-2,TRBV27,NA,TGTGCCAGCAACTTCGGGGGTACCGGGGAGCTGTTTTTT,CASNFGGTGELFF
TRBD1,TRBJ1-3,TRBV5-4,NA,TGTGCCAGCAGCTCTTACAGGGGCGGAGGAAACACCATATATTTT,CASSSYRGGGNTIYF
TRBD2,TRBJ2-1,TRBV4-2,NA,TGTGCCAGCAGCCATGTAGGAGCGGGAAATGAGCAGTTCTTC,CASSHVGAGNEQFF
TRBD2,TRBJ2-3,TRBV6-5,few,TGTGCCAGCAGCCCGACTAGCGTAGGCACAGATACGCAGTATTTT,CASSPTSVGTDTQYF
NA,TRBJ1-5,TRBV5-1,NA,TGCGCCAGCAGCTTGGGCGGCCAGGGGCGCAATCAGCCCCAGCATTTT,CASSLGGQGRNQPQHF
NA,TRBJ2-1,TRBV10-3,NA,TGTGCCATCAGTGGGTTGGGGCTTATCGGCTACAATGAGCAGTTCTTC,CAISGLGLIGYNEQFF
NA,TRBJ1-1,TRBV7-4,NA,TGTGCCAGCAGCTTAGATCGGGAAGATGGTTCTAAGACTGAAGCTTTCTTT,CASSLDREDGSKTEAFF
TRBD2,TRBJ2-1,TRBV18,NA,TGTGCCAGCTCACCATGGTCTAGCGGGAGGGCCGGTCGCAATGAGCAGTTCTTC,CASSPWSSGRAGRNEQFF
TRBD1,TRBJ2-7,TRBV7-6,NA,TGTGCCAGCAGCTCCCCACTCAGACAGGGGGCGCGCGAGCAGTACTTC,CASSSPLRQGAREQYF
NA,TRBJ1-2,TRBV2,NA,TGTGCCAGCAAGGGCGGGGGGGTTAACTATGGCTACACCTTC,CASKGGGVNYGYTF
NA,TRBJ2-6,TRBV9,NA,TGTGCCAGCAGCGTTAGTCGATTAAAGGATCGCGGGGCTCACTCCTTCTCTGGGGCCAACGTCCTGACTTTC,CASSVSRLKDRGAHSFSGANVLTF
NA,TRBJ2-5,TRBV28,NA,TGTGCCAGCAGTTTTTTGGGGAGCCAGTACTTC,CASSFLGSQYF
NA,TRBJ1-5,TRBV7-8,NA,TGTGCCAGCAGCCCGTGGGAGGATGCGAGCAATCAGCCCCAGCATTTT,CASSPWEDASNQPQHF
NA,TRBJ1-3,TRBV27,NA,TGTGCCAGCAGTTTATCGGGCAGGGCTGGAAACACCATATATTTT,CASSLSGRAGNTIYF
NA,TRBJ1-1,TRBV27,few,TGTGCCAGCAGTTTCCCTCCTGCTTTCTTT,CASSFPPAFF
NA,TRBJ1-1,TRBV6-1,NA,TGTGCCACCGATCCAGGGCTCGGAACTGAAGCTTTCTTT,CATDPGLGTEAFF
NA,TRBJ1-5,TRBV4-1,NA,TGCGCCAGCAGCCATCCCGGGAACGCAAATCAGCCCCAGCATTTT,CASSHPGNANQPQHF
TRBD1,TRBJ1-5,TRBV10-3,once,TGTGCCATCGGACAGGGGGTTGATCAGCCCCAGCATTTT,CAIGQGVDQPQHF
NA,TRBJ1-5,TRBV6-1,NA,TGTGCCAGCAGTGAAGCGGCTTATAGCAATCAGCCCCAGCATTTT,CASSEAAYSNQPQHF
TRBD1,TRBJ1-1,TRBV7-2,NA,TGTGCCAGCAGCGCAGACAGGGTGGGGACTGAAGCTTTCTTT,CASSADRVGTEAFF
NA,TRBJ2-2,TRBV4-2,NA,TGTGCCAGCAGCAAGGGGGTAACAACAGGGGGGGGGACCCACGGGGAGCTGTTTTTT,CASSKGVTTGGGTHGELFF